This T cell receptor (beta chain) emerged from a study of blood T cells in healthy people across ages. Study findings and constraints: Naive T cell percentage showed a strong correlation with the diversity of TCR beta.

Comment on this clonotype: Antigen unknown.

Primed by a sample-barcoded 5' primer and a J-beta primer mix, a second PCR proceeded for roughly 6 to 12 cycles. From the 5' RACE reads, TCRdb called clonotypes with MiXCR, one entry per CDR3 protein. The sample holds hundreds of thousands of distinct CDR3 sequences, 40% to 45% seen once. The sample taken for sequencing was blood. The receptor was isolated from a man older than 75 in good health.

The CDR3 sequence is CASSNLAGAQETQYF. CDR3 nucleotides: TGTGCCAGTAGTAATTTAGCGGGGGCCCAAGAGACCCAGTACTTC. The chain is built from TRBV19 and TRBJ2-5; 9 bases match TRBD2. The CDR3 covers 15 residues. The germline V gene has CDR1 LNHDA and CDR2 SQIVND (reference sequence). The ends lost 4 bases at V and 1 base at J; junction bases unmatched: 4.